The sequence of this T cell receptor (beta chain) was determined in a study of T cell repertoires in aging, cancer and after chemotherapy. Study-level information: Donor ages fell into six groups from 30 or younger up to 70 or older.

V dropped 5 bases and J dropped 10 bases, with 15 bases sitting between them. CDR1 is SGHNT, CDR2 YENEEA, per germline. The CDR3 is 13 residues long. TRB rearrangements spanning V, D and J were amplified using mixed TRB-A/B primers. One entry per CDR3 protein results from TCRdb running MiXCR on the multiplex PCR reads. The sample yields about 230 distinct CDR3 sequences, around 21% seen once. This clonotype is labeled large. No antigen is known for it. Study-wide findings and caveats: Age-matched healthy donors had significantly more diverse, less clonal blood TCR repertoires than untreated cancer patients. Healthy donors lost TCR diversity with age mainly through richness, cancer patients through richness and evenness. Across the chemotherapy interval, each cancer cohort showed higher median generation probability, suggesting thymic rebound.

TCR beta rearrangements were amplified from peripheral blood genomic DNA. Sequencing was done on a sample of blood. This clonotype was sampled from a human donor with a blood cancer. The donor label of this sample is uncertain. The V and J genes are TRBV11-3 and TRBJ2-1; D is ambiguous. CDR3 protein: CASSPEWKREQFF. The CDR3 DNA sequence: TGTGCCAGCAGCCCGGAATGGAAGCGAGAGCAGTTCTTC. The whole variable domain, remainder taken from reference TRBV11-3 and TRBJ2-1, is EAGVVQSPRYKIIEKKQPVAFWCNPISGHNTLYWYLQNLGQGPELLIRYENEEAVDDSQLPKDRFSAERLKGVDSTLKIQPAELGDSAVYLCASSPEWKREQFFGPGTRLTVL.